This TCR beta chain was recorded in a study of blood T cell repertoires in COVID-19. The germline CDR1 and CDR2 sequences are LNHDA and SQIVND (reference sequence). The CDR3 runs 14 residues. V lost 5 bases to trimming and J lost 5 bases; unmatched junction nucleotides: 5. In this sample, this clone turned up a few times. Sequenced by immunoSEQ multiplex PCR; TCRdb stores in-frame clones only, minus some. The sample includes 150,000 to 170,000 clones, 65% to 85% of them seen just once. The sequenced sample was peripheral blood. The V gene is TRBV19, the J gene TRBJ2-3; 9 bases line up with TRBD2. The receptor was isolated from a woman aged 80 or older with acute or convalescent COVID-19. The CDR3 is CASSPGLAGDTQYF. CDR3 sequence (DNA): TGTGCCAGTAGTCCGGGACTAGCTGGAGATACGCAGTATTTT.